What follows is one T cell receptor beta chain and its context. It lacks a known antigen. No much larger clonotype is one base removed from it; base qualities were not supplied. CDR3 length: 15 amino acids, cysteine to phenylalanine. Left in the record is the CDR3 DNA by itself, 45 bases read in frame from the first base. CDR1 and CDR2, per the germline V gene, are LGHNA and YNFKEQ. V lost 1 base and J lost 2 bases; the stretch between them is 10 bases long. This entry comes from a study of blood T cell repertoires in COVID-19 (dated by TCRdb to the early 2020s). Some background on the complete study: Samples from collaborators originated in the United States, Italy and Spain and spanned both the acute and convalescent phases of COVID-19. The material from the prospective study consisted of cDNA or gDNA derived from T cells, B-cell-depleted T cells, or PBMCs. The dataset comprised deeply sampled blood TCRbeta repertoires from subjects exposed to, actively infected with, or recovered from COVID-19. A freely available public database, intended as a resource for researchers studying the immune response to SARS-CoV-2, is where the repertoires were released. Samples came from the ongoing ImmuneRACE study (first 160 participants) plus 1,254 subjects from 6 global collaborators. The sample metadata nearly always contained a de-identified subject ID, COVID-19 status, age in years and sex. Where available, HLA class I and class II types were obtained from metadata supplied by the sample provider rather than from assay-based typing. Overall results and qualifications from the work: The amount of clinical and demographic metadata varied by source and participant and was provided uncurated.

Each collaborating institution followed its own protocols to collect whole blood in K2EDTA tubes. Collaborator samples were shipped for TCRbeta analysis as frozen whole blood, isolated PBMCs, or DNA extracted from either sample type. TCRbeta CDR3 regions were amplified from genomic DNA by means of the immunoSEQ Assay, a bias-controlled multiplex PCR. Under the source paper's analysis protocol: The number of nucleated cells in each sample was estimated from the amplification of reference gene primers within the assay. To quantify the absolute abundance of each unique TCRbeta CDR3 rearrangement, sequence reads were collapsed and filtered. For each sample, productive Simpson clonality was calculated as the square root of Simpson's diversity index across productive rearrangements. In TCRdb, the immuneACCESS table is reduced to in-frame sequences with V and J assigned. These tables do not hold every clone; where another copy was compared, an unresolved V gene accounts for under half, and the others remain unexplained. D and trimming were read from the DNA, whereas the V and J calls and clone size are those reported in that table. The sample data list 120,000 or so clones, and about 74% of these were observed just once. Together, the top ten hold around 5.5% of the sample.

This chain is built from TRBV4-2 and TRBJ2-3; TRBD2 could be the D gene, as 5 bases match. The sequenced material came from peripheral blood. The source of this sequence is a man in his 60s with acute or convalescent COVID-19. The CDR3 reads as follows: CASSQGVEVTDTQYF. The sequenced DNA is TGTGCCAGCAGCCAAGGGGTGGAGGTCACAGATACGCAGTATTTT.